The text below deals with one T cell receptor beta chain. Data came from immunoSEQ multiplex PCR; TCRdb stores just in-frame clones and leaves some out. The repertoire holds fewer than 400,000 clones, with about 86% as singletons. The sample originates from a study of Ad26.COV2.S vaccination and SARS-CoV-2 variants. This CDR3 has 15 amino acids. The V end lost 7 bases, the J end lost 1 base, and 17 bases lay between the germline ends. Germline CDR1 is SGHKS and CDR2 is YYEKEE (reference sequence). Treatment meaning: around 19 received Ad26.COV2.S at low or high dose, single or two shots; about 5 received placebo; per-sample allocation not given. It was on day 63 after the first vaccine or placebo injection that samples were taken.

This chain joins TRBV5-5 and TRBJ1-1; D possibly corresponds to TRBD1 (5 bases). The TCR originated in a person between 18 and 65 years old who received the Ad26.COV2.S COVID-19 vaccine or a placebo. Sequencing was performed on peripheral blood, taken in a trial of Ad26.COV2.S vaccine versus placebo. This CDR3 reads CASWGKSETNTEAFF. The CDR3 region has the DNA TGTGCCAGCTGGGGCAAGTCGGAGACGAACACTGAAGCTTTCTTT.